Each of the 10 T cell receptor beta chains below was sequenced from the same sample in a study of T cell responses to AZD1222 COVID-19 vaccine. Sequenced by immunoSEQ multiplex PCR; TCRdb stores in-frame clones only, minus some. The data contain some 99,000 clones, approximately 88% of them singletons. The material was peripheral blood, obtained 28 days after the second AZD1222 dose. All receptors derive from an adult who received the AZD1222 COVID-19 vaccine.

V and J are TRBV6-6 and TRBJ2-1, with D perhaps matching TRBD2 (6 bases). Germline V gives CDR1 MNHNY, CDR2 SVGAGI (reference sequence). The CDR3 is 17 residues long. Trimming pared 5 bases from V and 0 bases from J, leaving 17 bases between. The CDR3 DNA reads TGTGCCAGCAGTCCAAGGCTAGCGATGAGCTCCTACAATGAGCAGTTCTTC. Translation: CASSPRLAMSSYNEQFF.

The chain joins TRBV3-1 (or the pseudogene TRBV3-2) to TRBJ1-1, with D perhaps TRBD1 (5 bases). V dropped 3 bases and J dropped 4 bases, with 9 bases sitting between them. The CDR3 totals 13 residues. In germline, CDR1 is LGHDT, CDR2 YNNKEL (reference sequence). The CDR3 nucleotides read TGTGCCAGCAGCCATAGGGGATCCACTGAAGCTTTCTTT. Encoded protein: CASSHRGSTEAFF.

This sequence joins TRBV6-5 and TRBJ2-7; D is unresolved. The CDR3 is made up of 13 amino acids. Germline CDR1 and CDR2: MNHEY and SVGAGI. V dropped 6 bases and J dropped 2 bases, with 11 bases sitting between them. The CDR3 DNA is TGTGCCAGCAGATCACTTGGGACCTACGAGCAGTACTTC. Translated, it gives CASRSLGTYEQYF.

The chain joins TRBV7-9 to TRBJ2-5; no clear D gene. Trimming left V 6 bases short and J 1 base short, with 15 bases between. This CDR3 spans 15 amino acids. The germline gives CDR1 SEHNR, CDR2 FQNEAQ (reference sequence). The CDR3 DNA is TGTGCCAGCAGTTTTGCCGTTGGCGGCCAAGAGACCCAGTACTTC. Its protein is CASSFAVGGQETQYF.

The chain joins TRBV28 to TRBJ1-5; D perhaps matches TRBD1 (6 bases). V was clipped by 7 bases and J by 5 bases, with 12 bases between them. The germline gives CDR1 MDHEN, CDR2 SYDVKM. This CDR3 has 13 amino acids. CDR3 coding DNA: TGTGCCAGCATACAGGGAGGGGATCAGCCCCAGCATTTT. It encodes CASIQGGDQPQHF.

The gene calls are TRBV4-3 and TRBJ1-1; D uncertain. Trimming removed 4 bases at V and 1 base at J, with 13 bases between. The CDR3 is 15 amino acids. CDR1 LGHNA and CDR2 YSLEER come from the germline V gene. The CDR3 nucleotides read TGCGCCAGCAGCCGGGGTGTCTCGTCGAACACTGAAGCTTTCTTT. This translates into CASSRGVSSNTEAFF.

The V gene is TRBV5-1, the J gene TRBJ2-7; either TRBD1 or TRBD2 may supply D (6 bases each). Per the germline V gene, CDR1 is SGHRS and CDR2 is YFSETQ. V shed 4 bases and J shed 4 bases, with 12 bases lying between them. The CDR3 has 13 amino acids. The CDR3 DNA sequence: TGCGCCAGCAGCCATCGGGGGCTTTACGAGCAGTACTTC. It specifies CASSHRGLYEQYF.

This clone was observed once. CDR3 residues: CASSYSEGDYGYTF. As DNA, the CDR3 is TGTGCCAGCAGTTACTCGGAGGGGGACTATGGCTACACCTTC. This rearrangement joins TRBV6-5 to TRBJ1-2; D is perhaps TRBD1 (6 bases). Germline V gene data show CDR1 as MNHEY and CDR2 as SVGAGI. The CDR3 covers 14 residues. V lost 0 bases and J 3 bases, leaving 8 bases between the germline ends.

This clone was seen a handful of times. V and J are TRBV18 and TRBJ1-1; 7 bases are a match to TRBD1. The CDR3 is 13 amino acids. V gave up 3 bases and J gave up 7 bases; unmatched junction bases: 5. Germline V gene data show CDR1 as KGHSH and CDR2 as LQKENI. CDR3 bases: TGTGCCAGCTCACCCCAGACAGGGAATGAAGCTTTCTTT. It translates to CASSPQTGNEAFF. Full variable domain (remainder filled in from reference TRBV18 and TRBJ1-1): NAGVMQNPRHLVRRRGQEARLRCSPMKGHSHVYWYRQLPEEGLKFMVYLQKENIIDESGMPKERFSAEFPKEGPSILRIQQVVRGDSAAYFCASSPQTGNEAFFGQGTRLTVV.

The gene calls are TRBV5-1 and TRBJ2-4; D not certain. V lost 4 bases and J 1 base, leaving 15 bases between the germline ends. Germline V CDR1 and CDR2: SGHRS, YFSETQ. The CDR3 runs 16 residues. CDR3 residues: CASSPLEQIAKNIQYF. For the CDR3, the DNA is TGCGCCAGCAGCCCATTGGAGCAAATTGCCAAAAACATTCAGTACTTC.